This T cell receptor beta chain originates from a study of CD8+CD57+ T cells in acquired aplastic anemia. In the study overall: Sorted CD4+ and CD8+ cells yielded DNA averaging around 3.5 ug.

This CDR3 comprises 13 residues. Germline CDR1 reads MDHEN; CDR2 reads SYDVKM. With 2 bases removed from V and 2 bases from J, the gap between germline ends came to 7 bases. This clonotype showed up many times. CD8+CD57+ cell expansion had been shown by flow cytometry in patients chosen for sequencing. Genomic DNA templated the TCR beta VDJ and CDR3 profiling. One entry per CDR3 protein, called by TCRdb with MiXCR from the reads. The sample carries over 150,000 distinct CDR3 sequences, roughly 50% recorded once. Source material: sorted CD4+, CD8+, or CD8+CD57+ T cells (not recorded which) from PBMCs. J is TRBJ2-7 and V is TRBV28; no clear D. This clonotype originated in a human donor with aplastic anemia. The CDR3 region has the DNA TGTGCCAGCAGTTTAGCTCAAACCTACGAGCAGTACTTC. It specifies CASSLAQTYEQYF.